This TCR beta chain was found in a study of blood T cell repertoires in COVID-19. The overall study: From the United States, Italy and Spain came samples of acute and convalescent COVID-19.

How the authors handled the data: Scientists estimated how many nucleated cells there were by amplifying reference gene primers. The data were produced by immunoSEQ multiplex PCR, yet TCRdb's version contains in-frame clones alone and is incomplete. Clonal size and the V and J genes are those of that table, whereas D and trimming came from the DNA. The sample contains about 98,000 clones, 81% of which appear only once. The CDR3 covers 16 residues. Germline V gives CDR1 SGHNT, CDR2 YENEEA. Trimming left V 1 base short and J 0 bases short, with 11 bases between. The chain links TRBV11-3 to TRBJ2-3; D may be TRBD1 (5 bases). The sequencing input was peripheral blood. The clonotype comes from a woman of 80 years or more with acute or convalescent COVID-19. DNA for the CDR3: TGTGCCAGCAGCTTAGGCCGACAGTTTAGCACAGATACGCAGTATTTT. Translating it yields CASSLGRQFSTDTQYF.